Below, 17 T cell receptor beta chains from the same sample are listed, as sequenced in a study of blood T cell repertoires in COVID-19. The protocol was immunoSEQ multiplex PCR, while the TCRdb copy is restricted to in-frame clones and leaves out a portion. The data hold some 300,000 clones, with approximately 90% observed a single time. Sequenced input: peripheral blood. Receptors originate from a woman aged 25 to 39 who had recovered from COVID-19.

The chain has TRBV5-1 and TRBJ1-1; 8 bases align to TRBD1. Trimming removed 2 bases from V and 3 bases from J; junction bases left unmatched: 3. Germline V gene data show CDR1 as SGHRS and CDR2 as YFSETQ. The CDR3 length is 14 residues. The DNA of the CDR3 is TGCGCCAGCAGCTTAGGACAGGGTCACACTGAAGCTTTCTTT. This translates into CASSLGQGHTEAFF.

This chain joins TRBV28 and TRBJ1-4; the match to TRBD1 covers 9 bases. Germline values: CDR1 MDHEN, CDR2 SYDVKM. This CDR3 has 15 amino acids. Trimming took 5 bases from V and 8 from J; bases not matched to a gene: 9. CDR3 residues: CASSASGTGPEKLFF. Written as DNA, the CDR3 is TGTGCCAGCAGTGCATCCGGGACAGGGCCCGAAAAACTGTTTTTT.

V usage is TRBV12-2 and J usage is TRBJ1-1; whether TRBD1, the table's D call, matches the DNA was not checked. TRBV12-2 is labeled a pseudogene. This CDR3 has 18 amino acids. The CDR3 region has the DNA TGTGCAAGTCGCTTAGTTGACAGATTTTTGCGCATGAACACTGAAGCTTTCTTT. Protein product: CASRLVDRFLRMNTEAFF.

The rearrangement links TRBV27 to TRBJ1-6; 9 positions agree with TRBD1. CDR1 and CDR2 from the germline V gene are MNHEY and SMNVEV (reference sequence). V shed 8 bases and J 11 bases; nucleotides not matched to a gene: 16. This CDR3 has 16 amino acids. CDR3 amino acids: CASRKRTGDARPPLHF. As DNA, the CDR3 is TGTGCCAGCCGTAAAAGGACAGGGGATGCTCGTCCACCCCTCCACTTT.

The chain recombines TRBV6-5 with TRBJ1-1, with D unresolved. Looked up from germline, CDR1 is MNHEY and CDR2 is SVGAGI. The CDR3 extends over 14 amino acids. With 2 bases removed from V and 0 bases from J, the gap between germline ends came to 7 bases. The CDR3 region has the DNA TGTGCCAGCAGTTACACCTCGGTGAACACTGAAGCTTTCTTT. It is translated as CASSYTSVNTEAFF.

This clone was recorded once. This chain links TRBV21-1 with TRBJ1-1; the table's D call TRBD1 went unverified against the DNA. TRBV21-1 corresponds to a pseudogene. This CDR3 is 16 amino acids long. In nucleotides, the CDR3 is TGTGCCAGCAGCAAACCTCCGGGACAGCAAAACACTGAAGCTTTCTTT. Protein: CASSKPPGQQNTEAFF.

The gene calls are TRBV29-1 and TRBJ1-2; 8 nucleotides match TRBD1. Germline V gene data show CDR1 as SQVTM and CDR2 as ANQGSEA. The CDR3 contains 14 residues. The junction had 10 bases not matched to a gene; V was cut back by 7 bases and J by 3 bases. CDR3 DNA sequence: TGCAGCGGCCAAGACGGACAGGGCCACTATGGCTACACCTTC. Translated: CSGQDGQGHYGYTF.

The chain links TRBV3-1 (or the pseudogene TRBV3-2) to TRBJ1-6; possibly TRBD1 for D (5 bases). This CDR3 is built from 13 residues. V was cut by 4 bases and J by 9 bases, with 10 bases left in between. Germline V CDR1 and CDR2: LGHDT, YNNKEL (reference sequence). The CDR3 DNA follows: TGTGCCAGCAGCCCAGGGCTATCTTCACCCCTCCACTTT. Translating it yields CASSPGLSSPLHF.

The V gene is TRBV19, the J gene TRBJ2-1, with 8 nucleotides matching TRBD1. Germline trimming cut 1 base from V and 4 bases from J; bases unmatched to any gene: 3. Germline CDR1 LNHDA, CDR2 SQIVND (reference sequence). The CDR3 contains 15 residues. The CDR3 nucleotides read TGTGCCAGTAGTATAGGCCAGGGGGCTTACAATGAGCAGTTCTTC. Its protein product is CASSIGQGAYNEQFF.

J is TRBJ2-7 and V is TRBV12-3 or TRBV12-4, with a tentative D call TRBD1 (5 bases). V shed 4 bases and J shed 0 bases, with 7 bases lying between them. The CDR3 runs 13 residues. This chain's CDR3 is CASSSTVSYEQYF. CDR3 nucleotide sequence: TGTGCCAGCAGTTCGACAGTCTCCTACGAGCAGTACTTC.

The J gene is TRBJ1-6, the V gene TRBV27; 8 bases fit TRBD1. The length of the CDR3 is 17 residues. The V and J ends lost 5 bases and 9 bases, in that order; junction bases with no gene match: 15. Germline loops: CDR1 MNHEY, CDR2 SMNVEV (reference sequence). The CDR3 here is CASSPPTGVGYSSPLHF. The CDR3 DNA reads as TGTGCCAGCAGTCCCCCGACAGGGGTGGGGTACAGTTCACCCCTCCACTTT.

DNA for the CDR3: TGTGCCAGCAGCAAAGCGGGGGCCATCCCTGGAAACACCATATATTTT. It specifies CASSKAGAIPGNTIYF. The rearrangement joins TRBV21-1 to TRBJ1-3; the D segment call TRBD1 is taken from the table without a DNA check. TRBV21-1 is given as a pseudogene. The CDR3 sequence is 16 residues long.

V is TRBV7-3 and J is TRBJ2-3, with 9 bases lining up with TRBD2. This CDR3 comprises 17 residues. The germline V gene encodes CDR1 SGHTA and CDR2 FQGTGA. After removal of 4 bases from V and 0 bases from J, the junction contained 8 bases not matched to a gene. CDR3 bases: TGTGCCAGCAGCTCACTAAAGCGGGGGGTTAGCACAGATACGCAGTATTTT. Its protein product is CASSSLKRGVSTDTQYF.

The chain carries TRBV27 and TRBJ1-4; possibly TRBD1 for D (6 bases). CDR3 length: 14 amino acids. Germline assignment: CDR1 MNHEY and CDR2 SMNVEV (reference sequence). Trimming stripped 5 bases from V and 5 bases from J, with 12 bases between. CDR3 residues: CASSPERGNEKLFF. CDR3 bases: TGTGCCAGCAGTCCCGAGAGGGGGAATGAAAAACTGTTTTTT.

This chain uses TRBV5-1 with TRBJ2-2; TRBD1 might be the D (5 bases). The CDR3 runs to 15 residues. CDR1 and CDR2 from the germline V gene are SGHRS and YFSETQ. The V gene lost 0 bases and the J gene lost 3 bases, with 9 bases spanning the gap. CDR3 sequence (DNA): TGCGCCAGCAGCTTGGCCAGGGTCCACACCGGGGAGCTGTTTTTT. Translated: CASSLARVHTGELFF.

On this clone itself: One end of the junction varies from germline; a read error may be responsible. The chain employs TRBV5-4 and TRBJ1-4; perhaps TRBD1 as D (5 bases). The CDR3 loop spans 16 amino acids. The germline V gene encodes CDR1 SGHNT and CDR2 YYREEE (reference sequence). The CDR3 region is CASSPTGGTLNGKLFF. DNA of the CDR3: TGTGCCAGCAGCCCTACGGGGGGGACTCTGAATGGAAAACTGTTTTTT.

V and J are TRBV27 and TRBJ2-2, with a weak D call TRBD1 (6 bases). The ends were cut back, 2 bases at V and 7 bases at J, with 14 bases in the middle. CDR1 and CDR2 from the germline V gene are MNHEY and SMNVEV (reference sequence). The CDR3 spans 15 residues. The CDR3 is CASSLIGGANGELFF. The CDR3 coding sequence is TGTGCCAGCAGTTTAATTGGGGGCGCAAACGGGGAGCTGTTTTTT.